This TCR beta chain comes out of a study of blood T cell repertoires in COVID-19. Study-level information: Samples representing acute and convalescent COVID-19 were sourced from the United States, Italy and Spain. From T cells, B-cell-depleted T cells, or PBMCs came the material, which was cDNA or gDNA.

In the source study's methods: Amplification of reference gene primers provided the estimated nucleated cell counts. TCRdb keeps only in-frame clones here, not all; method: immunoSEQ multiplex PCR. Clonal size and the V and J genes are those of that table, whereas D and trimming came from the DNA. The sample lists 150,000 to 200,000 clones, 80% to 90% seen once, with around 2.3% in the top ten. Germline values: CDR1 SGHRS, CDR2 YFSETQ. This CDR3 has 16 amino acids. V lost 4 bases and J lost 5; bases outside the gene matches: 14. Sequenced: peripheral blood. The chain recombines TRBV5-1 with TRBJ1-1; 7 nucleotides match TRBD1. This clonotype was obtained from a man aged 65-85 years with active or convalescent COVID-19. CDR3 amino acids: CASSPRPQGVGTEAFF. The CDR3, as DNA: TGCGCCAGCAGCCCTAGGCCTCAGGGGGTTGGAACTGAAGCTTTCTTT.